The sequence of this TCR beta chain was determined in a study of T cells in Graves' hyperthyroidism and ophthalmopathy. The overall study: Upon initial diagnosis and before any treatment, peripheral blood was collected. Whole-study findings and limits: Onset of ophthalmopathy came a median around 6.2 months after the model predicted it.

V trimming: 1 base; J trimming: 6 bases; junction bases outside the gene matches: 10. Germline V gene lookup returns CDR1 GTSNPN and CDR2 SVGIG (reference sequence). There are 15 residues in the CDR3. This clonotype was seen repeatedly, ten times or more. Its antigen is currently unknown. Those patients with uncontrolled infection, other autoimmune disease, pregnancy or lactation were excluded. This sample holds PBMCs from 8.5 to 10 ml fresh peripheral blood. RNA transcripts were the template for amplifying TCR beta CDR3 regions. Primed by the HTBI set, a first-round RT-PCR was run on the TCR CDR3. TCRdb called the multiplex PCR reads again in MiXCR, with one record for every CDR3 protein. The repertoire has approximately 530,000 distinct CDR3 sequences, just under 20% of them found once; the top ten carry about 45%.

V gene TRBV30 combines with J gene TRBJ1-1; TRBD1 matches 8 bases. The specimen sequenced was blood. This TCR was sampled from a middle-aged man with Graves' ophthalmopathy. The CDR3 protein is CAWSGARGLGAEAFF. DNA of the CDR3: TGTGCCTGGAGTGGGGCCAGGGGGCTCGGCGCTGAAGCTTTCTTT.